The clone carrying this T cell receptor beta chain was seen a single time. This sample is part of a study of T cell changes during pregnancy in multiple sclerosis. Clones were sequenced by immunoSEQ multiplex PCR, and TCRdb holds only the in-frame ones, with some missing. Of approximately 89,000 clones listed, approximately 93% are singletons. The CDR3 spans 13 residues. The germline V and J ends were trimmed by 6 bases and 4 bases, with 10 bases remaining between them. CDR1 is MNHEY, CDR2 SVGAGI, per germline. The sequence came from a female donor in good health, enrolled as a control in a pregnancy study. Sequenced material: peripheral blood, taken after pregnancy. The chain employs TRBV6-5 and TRBJ1-5, with D uncertain. The CDR3 here is CASRNQVNQPQHF. CDR3 DNA sequence: TGTGCCAGCAGGAATCAGGTGAATCAGCCCCAGCATTTT.